The 15 T cell receptor beta chains below all came from one sample that was sequenced in a study of OX40 agonist ivuxolimab in advanced cancers. Sequencing was performed with immunoSEQ multiplex PCR; in TCRdb, only in-frame clones are kept and a portion is missing. The sample holds almost 80,000 clones, less than 85% seen once. The sample consisted of CD4+ or CD8+ T cells sorted from blood, taken in a trial of the OX40 agonist ivuxolimab. The receptors stem from an adult with an advanced solid tumor such as melanoma, head and neck, liver or kidney cancer.

This clone came up once. The chain uses TRBV7-9 and TRBJ1-1, with D perhaps TRBD1 (5 bases). The germline gives CDR1 SEHNR, CDR2 FQNEAQ (reference sequence). The CDR3 runs to 11 residues. The V end was cut by 5 bases, the J end by 8 bases, with 9 bases between. The CDR3 loop is CASSRTQEAFF. CDR3 nucleotides: TGTGCCAGCAGCCGGACACAAGAAGCTTTCTTT.

The chain joins TRBV28 to TRBJ2-3; 12 bases are a match to TRBD2. Germline V lookup: CDR1 MDHEN, CDR2 SYDVKM. The CDR3 has 21 amino acids. Germline trimming cut 2 bases from V and 0 bases from J; bases unmatched to any gene: 15. CDR3 nucleotides: TGTGCCAGCAGTTTAATAAGTAAGGTGCTAGCGGGAGGGCCCAGCACAGATACGCAGTATTTT. Translating gives CASSLISKVLAGGPSTDTQYF. Complete variable domain (other parts from reference TRBV28 and TRBJ2-3): DVKVTQSSRYLVKRTGEKVFLECVQDMDHENMFWYRQDPGLGLRLIYFSYDVKMKEKGDIPEGYSVSREKKERFSLILESASTNQTSMYLCASSLISKVLAGGPSTDTQYFGPGTRLTVL.

V usage is TRBV19 and J usage is TRBJ1-1; no definite D call. V dropped 2 bases and J dropped 10 bases, with 17 bases sitting between them. The CDR3 covers 14 residues. The germline CDR1 and CDR2 sequences are LNHDA and SQIVND (reference sequence). The CDR3: CASSINSQLKTAFF. In DNA, the CDR3 is TGTGCCAGTAGTATAAACAGCCAGTTAAAGACAGCTTTCTTT.

This chain uses TRBV4-1 with TRBJ1-5, with a possible D match to TRBD1 (5 bases). The CDR3 has 14 amino acids. Germline CDR1 reads MGHRA; CDR2 reads YSYEKL. V shed 2 bases and J shed 4 bases, with 9 bases lying between them. Here the CDR3 DNA reads TGCGCCAGCAGCCAAACGGGGGGAAATCAGCCCCAGCATTTT. It codes for CASSQTGGNQPQHF.

CDR3 nucleotide sequence: TGTGCCAGCTCACCGTCGACAGGGCCCTATGGCTACACCTTC. Its protein product is CASSPSTGPYGYTF. This chain uses TRBV18 with TRBJ1-2; 7 bases agree with TRBD1. The CDR3 covers 14 residues. After removal of 3 bases from V and 4 bases from J, the junction contained 5 bases not matched to a gene. Germline V CDR1 and CDR2: KGHSH, LQKENI.

This clone was observed a few times. The rearrangement joins TRBV10-1 to TRBJ1-1; 8 positions match TRBD1. This CDR3 region has 15 residues. After removal of 3 bases from V and 2 bases from J, the junction contained 5 bases not matched to a gene. Germline CDR1 reads WNHNN; CDR2 reads SYGVQD (reference sequence). The CDR3 region is CASSDQGARNTEAFF. The CDR3 DNA sequence: TGCGCCAGCAGTGATCAGGGGGCGCGAAACACTGAAGCTTTCTTT.

The chain links TRBV6-6 to TRBJ1-2; weak D call: TRBD1 (6 bases). V was shortened by 5 bases and J by 4 bases, with 17 bases between the two germline ends. The CDR3 contains 15 residues. CDR1 and CDR2 from the germline V gene are MNHNY and SVGAGI (reference sequence). DNA for the CDR3: TGTGCCAGCAGTACTCGGACAGACGTCGGCTATGGCTACACCTTC. Its translation: CASSTRTDVGYGYTF.

CDR3 DNA: TGTGCCAGCAGTTCCGATCTAGCTAACTATGGCTACACCTTC. Amino acid sequence: CASSSDLANYGYTF. The V gene is TRBV6-5, the J gene TRBJ1-2; D uncertain. V was shortened by 4 bases and J by 0 bases, with 9 bases between the two germline ends. The CDR3 runs 14 residues. CDR1 is MNHEY, CDR2 SVGAGI, per germline.

With regard to this clone: Other nucleotide sequences in the sample specify the same CDR3. The chain carries TRBV28 and TRBJ2-2; the D is unclear. The V end lost 3 bases, the J end lost 1 base, and 6 bases lay between the germline ends. Germline V lookup: CDR1 MDHEN, CDR2 SYDVKM. This CDR3 contains 14 residues. The DNA of the CDR3 is TGTGCCAGCAGTTTGGGCAGGAACACCGGGGAGCTGTTTTTT. It translates to CASSLGRNTGELFF.

In DNA, the CDR3 is TGTGCCAGCAGCGTAGACGGGAACACTGAAGCTTTCTTT. Encoded protein: CASSVDGNTEAFF. The rearrangement uses TRBV9 and TRBJ1-1, with unresolved D. Germline CDR1 is SGDLS and CDR2 is YYNGEE. V dropped 0 bases and J dropped 1 base, with 4 bases sitting between them. This CDR3 region has 13 residues.

This chain links TRBV28 with TRBJ1-2; maybe TRBD1 (5 bases). The CDR3 sequence is 15 residues long. Germline CDR1 is MDHEN and CDR2 is SYDVKM. The V end lost 5 bases, the J end lost 5 bases, and 18 bases lay between the germline ends. CDR3 sequence reads: CASSPTGTAKYGYTF. CDR3 in DNA: TGTGCCAGCAGTCCTACCGGGACCGCGAAATATGGCTACACCTTC.

This clone was detected a few times. The V and J genes are TRBV30 and TRBJ1-1; D not resolved. Trimming cost V 5 bases and J 1 base, with 14 bases left between them. The CDR3 contains 14 residues. CDR1 and CDR2 (germline): GTSNPN, SVGIG (reference sequence). CDR3 residues: CAWDRPEWNTEAFF. CDR3 coding DNA: TGTGCCTGGGATCGACCCGAATGGAACACTGAAGCTTTCTTT.

V is TRBV5-1 and J is TRBJ1-3; no clear D gene. This CDR3 contains 14 residues. Trimming removed 0 bases from V and 1 base from J, with 5 bases in between. CDR1 and CDR2 from the germline V gene are SGHRS and YFSETQ. For the CDR3, the DNA is TGCGCCAGCAGCTTGGTGGGGTCTGGAAACACCATATATTTT. Translation: CASSLVGSGNTIYF.

This CDR3 reads CASSATVESYNEQFF. CDR3 coding DNA: TGTGCCAGCAGCGCCACAGTGGAATCCTACAATGAGCAGTTCTTC. The V and J genes are TRBV9 and TRBJ2-1; D gene unclear. Germline-derived CDR1 and CDR2 are SGDLS and YYNGEE. V gave up 3 bases and J gave up 1 base, with 11 bases separating them. CDR3 length: 15 amino acids.

The V call is TRBV28, the J call TRBJ2-1; D may be TRBD1 or TRBD2 (6 bases each). The CDR3 loop spans 16 amino acids. Germline CDR1 MDHEN, CDR2 SYDVKM. V was shortened by 3 bases and J by 4 bases, with 16 bases between the two germline ends. CDR3 nucleotides: TGTGCCAGCAGTTTGGCGGGCCAGGGGAGGTACAATGAGCAGTTCTTC. It codes for CASSLAGQGRYNEQFF.